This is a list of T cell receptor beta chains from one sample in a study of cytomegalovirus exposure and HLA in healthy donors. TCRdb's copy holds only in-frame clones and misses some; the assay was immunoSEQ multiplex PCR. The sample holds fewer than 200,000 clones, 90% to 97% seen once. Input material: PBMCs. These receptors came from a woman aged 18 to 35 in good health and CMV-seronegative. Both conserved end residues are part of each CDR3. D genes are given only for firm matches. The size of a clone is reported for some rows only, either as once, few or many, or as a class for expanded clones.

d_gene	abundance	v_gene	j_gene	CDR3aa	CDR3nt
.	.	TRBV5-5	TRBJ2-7	CASSHWTRTYEQYF	TGTGCCAGCAGCCACTGGACAAGAACCTACGAGCAGTACTTC
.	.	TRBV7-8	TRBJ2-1	CASSPLGNEQFF	TGTGCCAGCAGTCCACTCGGTAATGAGCAGTTCTTC
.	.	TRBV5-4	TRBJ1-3	CASSLGQGAGNTIYF	TGTGCCAGCAGCTTAGGCCAGGGCGCTGGAAACACCATATATTTT
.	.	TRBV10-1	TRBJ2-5	CASGDIRETQYF	TGCGCCAGCGGGGACATCCGAGAGACCCAGTACTTC
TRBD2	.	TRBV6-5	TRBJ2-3	CASSYGAGGPQYF	TGTGCCAGCAGTTACGGGGCGGGGGGGCCCCAGTATTTT
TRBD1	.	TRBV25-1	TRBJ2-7	CASLGTASSYEQYF	TGTGCCAGTCTCGGGACAGCTAGCTCCTACGAGCAGTACTTC
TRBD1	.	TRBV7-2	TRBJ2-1	CASSPRTGDSYNEQFF	TGTGCCAGCAGCCCAAGGACAGGGGACTCCTACAATGAGCAGTTCTTC
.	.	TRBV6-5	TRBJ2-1	CASRTVPSSYNEQFF	TGTGCCAGCAGGACAGTTCCGAGCTCCTACAATGAGCAGTTCTTC
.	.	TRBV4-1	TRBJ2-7	CASSQEVYSAYEQYF	TGCGCCAGCAGCCAAGAGGTGTATAGCGCGTACGAGCAGTACTTC
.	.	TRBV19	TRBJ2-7	CASSTGDHYEQYF	TGTGCCAGTAGTACCGGAGATCACTACGAGCAGTACTTC
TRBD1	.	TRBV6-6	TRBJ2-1	CASRHSGQGYNEQFF	TGTGCCAGCAGGCACTCGGGACAGGGCTACAATGAGCAGTTCTTC
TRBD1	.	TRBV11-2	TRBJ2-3	CASSRTGSRDTDTQYF	TGTGCCAGCAGCAGGACAGGGTCTAGGGACACAGATACGCAGTATTTT
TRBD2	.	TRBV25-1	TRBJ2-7	CASSTSSGGYEQYF	TGTGCCAGCAGTACGTCTAGCGGGGGTTACGAGCAGTACTTC
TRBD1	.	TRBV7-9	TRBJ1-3	CASSLRDREDWHTIYF	TGTGCCAGCAGCTTAAGAGACAGGGAGGACTGGCACACCATATATTTT
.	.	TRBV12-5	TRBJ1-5	CASGLFGQYNQPQHF	TGTGCTAGTGGTTTGTTTGGACAGTACAATCAGCCCCAGCATTTT
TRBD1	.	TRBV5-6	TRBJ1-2	CASSPGQGVGGYTF	TGTGCCAGCAGCCCGGGACAGGGTGTGGGTGGCTACACCTTC
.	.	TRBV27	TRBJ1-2	CASSLRHQAGGYTF	TGTGCCAGCAGTCTAAGGCATCAGGCGGGTGGCTACACCTTC
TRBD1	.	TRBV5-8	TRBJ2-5	CASSWDRGGETQYF	TGTGCCAGCAGCTGGGACAGGGGGGGAGAGACCCAGTACTTC
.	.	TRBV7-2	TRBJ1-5	CASSLDGRGNQPQHF	TGTGCCAGCAGCTTAGACGGTAGAGGCAATCAGCCCCAGCATTTT
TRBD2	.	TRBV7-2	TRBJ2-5	CASSSSVWAGGQETQYF	TGTGCCAGCAGCTCCTCCGTATGGGCGGGGGGGCAAGAGACCCAGTACTTC
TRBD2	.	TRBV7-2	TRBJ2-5	CASSLERGETQYF	TGTGCCAGCAGCTTAGAGCGGGGAGAGACCCAGTACTTC
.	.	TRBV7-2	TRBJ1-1	CASSWEGLGDTEAFF	TGTGCCAGCAGCTGGGAGGGGCTCGGTGACACTGAAGCTTTCTTT
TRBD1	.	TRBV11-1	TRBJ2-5	CASTQGVQETQYF	TGTGCCAGCACCCAGGGGGTCCAAGAGACCCAGTACTTC
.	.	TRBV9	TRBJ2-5	CASSVSRGAETQYF	TGTGCCAGCAGCGTATCCCGGGGGGCGGAGACCCAGTACTTC
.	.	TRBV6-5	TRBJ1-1	CASSYSGGTEAFF	TGTGCCAGCAGTTACTCGGGGGGGACTGAAGCTTTCTTT
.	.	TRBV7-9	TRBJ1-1	CASSFPLKNTEAFF	TGTGCCAGCAGCTTCCCTCTTAAGAACACTGAAGCTTTCTTT
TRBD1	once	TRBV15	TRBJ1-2	CATSRGLGGGYGYTF	TGTGCCACCAGCAGAGGGTTAGGGGGCGGCTATGGCTACACCTTC